The rows below give T cell receptor beta chains drawn from one sample of a study of blood T cell repertoires in COVID-19. Using immunoSEQ multiplex PCR, the repertoire was profiled, and TCRdb retains in-frame clones only, with some absent. Among 150,000 to 200,000 clones, roughly four fifths were seen once, and the ten largest hold about a tenth. Sequencing was performed on peripheral blood. These TCRs come from a human donor in a cohort sampled during active COVID-19. Both conserved end residues are part of each CDR3. The D gene is left open where the match is weak. Clone size is shown for a subset of rows, as once, few, many or a class of expanded clone.

d_call,j_call,clone_size,v_call,cdr3_aa,cdr3_nt
TRBD2,TRBJ2-7,-,TRBV11-2,CASSLEASGRYEQYF,TGTGCCAGCAGCTTAGAGGCTAGCGGGAGGTACGAGCAGTACTTC
TRBD2,TRBJ2-1,-,TRBV2,CASKDRGLSLNEQFF,TGTGCCAGCAAGGATAGGGGACTATCTTTGAATGAGCAGTTCTTC
-,TRBJ2-3,-,TRBV4-3,CASSQEIFTPSTDTQYF,TGCGCCAGCAGCCAAGAAATTTTTACACCGAGCACAGATACGCAGTATTTT
-,TRBJ2-7,-,TRBV3-1/TRBV3-2,CASSQDEQGWAYEQYF,TGTGCCAGCAGCCAAGACGAACAGGGTTGGGCTTACGAGCAGTACTTC
-,TRBJ2-5,-,TRBV3-1/TRBV3-2,CASSQGYSSVTQYF,TGTGCCAGCAGCCAAGGTTACTCAAGCGTGACCCAGTACTTC
TRBD1,TRBJ1-2,-,TRBV5-6,CASSLGTATYGYTF,TGTGCCAGCAGCCTCGGGACAGCTACCTATGGCTACACCTTC
-,TRBJ1-1,-,TRBV7-3,CASSFGQLKEAFF,TGTGCCAGCAGCTTTGGGCAGCTCAAGGAAGCTTTCTTT
TRBD2,TRBJ2-1,-,TRBV18,CASSLAGSSYNEQFF,TGTGCCAGCTCACTAGCGGGCAGCTCCTACAATGAGCAGTTCTTC
TRBD2,TRBJ2-1,-,TRBV3-1/TRBV3-2,CASSSIAGGGPLQFF,TGTGCCAGCAGCTCCATAGCGGGAGGAGGGCCGCTACAGTTCTTC
-,TRBJ1-1,once,TRBV19,CASSNAGGRINTEAFF,TGTGCCAGTAGTAACGCCGGGGGGCGCATTAACACTGAAGCTTTCTTT
-,TRBJ1-6,few,TRBV18,CASSREFSGNSPLHF,TGTGCCAGCTCACGGGAGTTTTCGGGGAATTCACCCCTCCACTTT
-,TRBJ2-7,-,TRBV4-3,CASSHSSRESEQYF,TGCGCCAGCAGCCACTCATCTCGGGAGAGCGAGCAGTACTTC
TRBD2,TRBJ2-7,few,TRBV9,CASSVGNGFLAGGEQYF,TGTGCCAGCAGCGTAGGAAATGGGTTCCTAGCGGGAGGCGAGCAGTACTTC
-,TRBJ2-7,-,TRBV7-2,CASSLRFSAAYEQYF,TGTGCCAGCAGCTTAAGGTTTAGCGCGGCCTACGAGCAGTACTTC
-,TRBJ2-5,-,TRBV18,CASSKGEETQYF,TGTGCCAGCTCAAAGGGGGAAGAGACCCAGTACTTC
-,TRBJ1-5,-,TRBV19,CATRTAGRSQPQHF,TGTGCCACCCGGACAGCTGGTCGTAGTCAGCCCCAGCATTTT
-,TRBJ1-1,-,TRBV9,CASSLFWGDEAFF,TGTGCCAGCAGCCTTTTCTGGGGGGATGAAGCTTTCTTT
-,TRBJ2-1,-,TRBV5-6,CASSPPISYNEQFF,TGTGCCAGCTCCCCCCCCATCTCCTACAATGAGCAGTTCTTC
-,TRBJ1-4,-,TRBV29-1,CSARQVGEKLFF,TGCAGCGCCCGACAGGTCGGAGAAAAACTGTTTTTT
-,TRBJ2-2,-,TRBV30,CAGRRRNTGELFF,TGTGCCGGCAGACGGAGGAACACCGGGGAGCTGTTTTTT
TRBD1,TRBJ1-1,few,TRBV6-2/TRBV6-3,CASSTHRQGGTEAFF,TGTGCCAGCAGTACCCACCGACAGGGGGGGACTGAAGCTTTCTTT
-,TRBJ2-3,-,TRBV7-2,CASSLVGDTQYF,TGTGCCAGCAGCTTAGTCGGAGATACGCAGTATTTT
-,TRBJ2-5,once,TRBV5-1,CASSRDSLETQYF,TGCGCCAGCAGCCGGGACTCCTTGGAGACCCAGTACTTC
-,TRBJ1-1,once,TRBV10-2,CASRGGGTEAFF,TGCGCCAGCCGTGGGGGGGGGACTGAAGCTTTCTTT
TRBD2,TRBJ2-3,-,TRBV7-8,CASSLGTSGNTDTQYF,TGTGCCAGCAGCTTGGGGACTAGCGGGAACACGGATACGCAGTATTTT
-,TRBJ1-3,-,TRBV9,CASSDTDRRSGNTIYF,TGTGCCAGCAGCGACACGGACAGACGCTCTGGAAACACCATATATTTT
-,TRBJ1-2,-,TRBV6-5,CASSPGQTGYYGYTF,TGTGCCAGCAGTCCTGGACAGACGGGATACTATGGCTACACCTTC
-,TRBJ1-1,-,TRBV4-1,CASSQDLVRINTEAFF,TGCGCCAGCAGCCAAGATCTCGTCAGGATTAACACTGAAGCTTTCTTT
-,TRBJ2-5,-,TRBV3-1/TRBV3-2,CASSPRDRETQYF,TGTGCCAGCAGCCCTCGGGATCGAGAGACCCAGTACTTC
-,TRBJ1-4,-,TRBV6-5,CASSLYSATNEKLFF,TGTGCCAGCAGTCTCTACAGTGCAACTAATGAAAAACTGTTTTTT
TRBD2,TRBJ2-7,-,TRBV5-1,CASSQQDSGRVGDEQYF,TGCGCCAGCAGCCAACAGGATAGCGGGAGGGTCGGCGACGAGCAGTACTTC
-,TRBJ2-6,-,TRBV27,CASSSRQTSGANVLTF,TGTGCCAGCAGTTCCCGACAGACCTCTGGGGCCAACGTCCTGACTTTC
-,TRBJ1-1,-,TRBV11-2,CASSFSQTVTTEAFF,TGTGCCAGCAGCTTTTCTCAGACAGTAACCACTGAAGCTTTCTTT
-,TRBJ1-5,-,TRBV24-1,CATQAHGNNQPQHF,TGTGCCACCCAAGCACACGGGAACAATCAGCCCCAGCATTTT
-,TRBJ2-4,once,TRBV12-3/TRBV12-4,CASSLMRKNIQYF,TGTGCCAGCAGTTTAATGCGCAAAAACATTCAGTACTTC
TRBD2,TRBJ2-2,-,TRBV7-2,CASSLNRGTSGRHTGELFF,TGTGCCAGCAGCTTAAATCGGGGGACTAGCGGAAGGCACACCGGGGAGCTGTTTTTT
TRBD1,TRBJ1-6,-,TRBV30,CAWGQERTPLHF,TGTGCCTGGGGACAGGAACGTACACCCCTCCACTTT
TRBD1,TRBJ1-6,-,TRBV5-8,CASSTGQGNSPLHF,TGTGCCAGCAGCACGGGACAGGGGAATTCACCCCTCCACTTT
-,TRBJ1-2,-,TRBV7-2,CASSLVEGRDGYTF,TGTGCCAGCAGCTTAGTAGAGGGAAGGGATGGCTACACCTTC
TRBD1,TRBJ1-4,once,TRBV28,CASSLMNRGSNEKLFF,TGTGCCAGCAGTCTAATGAACAGGGGAAGTAATGAAAAACTGTTTTTT
-,TRBJ2-7,once,TRBV3-1/TRBV3-2,CASSQGRSSYEQYF,TGTGCCAGCAGCCAGGGGCGTAGCTCCTACGAGCAGTACTTC
TRBD2,TRBJ2-1,-,TRBV6-2/TRBV6-3,CASSLLAEGYNEQFF,TGTGCCAGCAGTTTACTAGCGGAGGGGTACAATGAGCAGTTCTTC
TRBD1,TRBJ1-1,few,TRBV7-9,CASSSIAGGAFF,TGTGCCAGCAGCTCAATCGCAGGGGGAGCTTTCTTT
TRBD1,TRBJ2-7,-,TRBV9,CASSVASGQAYEQYF,TGTGCCAGCAGCGTAGCCTCAGGACAGGCCTACGAGCAGTACTTC
-,TRBJ2-7,-,TRBV7-9,CASRGDWGSYEQYF,TGTGCCAGCAGGGGGGACTGGGGCTCCTACGAGCAGTACTTC
-,TRBJ2-2,-,TRBV7-2,CASSRDGTGRNTGELFF,TGTGCCAGCAGCAGAGACGGGACTGGGCGCAACACCGGGGAGCTGTTTTTT
TRBD2,TRBJ2-2,few,TRBV5-4,CASSKVGTSGTGELFF,TGTGCCAGCAGCAAGGTCGGGACTAGCGGCACCGGGGAGCTGTTTTTT
-,TRBJ2-1,once,TRBV30,CAWSVGGSRNEQFF,TGTGCCTGGAGTGTGGGTGGGAGTAGGAATGAGCAGTTCTTC
TRBD1,TRBJ1-1,-,TRBV19,CASSGTGDKGAFF,TGTGCCAGTAGCGGGACAGGGGATAAAGGTGCTTTCTTT
TRBD2,TRBJ2-3,-,TRBV7-9,CASRGDTDTQYF,TGTGCCAGCCGGGGGGACACAGATACGCAGTATTTT
-,TRBJ2-5,-,TRBV14,CASSPVSGTQYF,TGTGCCAGCAGCCCAGTCAGTGGGACCCAGTACTTC
TRBD2,TRBJ2-1,medium-sized,TRBV27,CASSFRSGFDEQFF,TGTGCCAGCAGTTTCCGTAGCGGGTTCGATGAGCAGTTCTTC
TRBD1,TRBJ2-5,-,TRBV29-1,CSVAGTGTAETQYF,TGCAGCGTTGCGGGGACAGGAACGGCGGAGACCCAGTACTTC
TRBD1,TRBJ1-2,-,TRBV7-8,CASSYLDRGGDYGYTF,TGTGCCAGCAGCTATCTGGACAGGGGGGGAGACTATGGCTACACCTTC
TRBD2,TRBJ2-3,few,TRBV9,CASGASGGFADTQYF,TGTGCCAGCGGGGCTAGCGGGGGATTTGCAGATACGCAGTATTTT
-,TRBJ2-2,few,TRBV5-4,CASSLPTGAGNTGELFF,TGTGCCAGCAGCTTACCGACGGGAGCGGGGAACACCGGGGAGCTGTTTTTT
-,TRBJ1-5,-,TRBV6-5,CASSLDSGRNQPQHF,TGTGCCAGCAGCCTCGACTCCGGGAGGAATCAGCCCCAGCATTTT
TRBD1,TRBJ1-1,-,TRBV29-1,CSGYTGAEAFF,TGCAGCGGATACACAGGGGCTGAAGCTTTCTTT
-,TRBJ2-2,few,TRBV11-2,CASSSYSSGELFF,TGTGCCAGCAGCTCCTACAGTAGCGGGGAGCTGTTTTTT
-,TRBJ1-2,-,TRBV10-3,CAISTKGGANYGYTF,TGTGCCATCAGTACAAAAGGGGGGGCAAACTATGGCTACACCTTC